Presented here are 21 T cell receptor beta chains from one specimen sequenced in a study of spatial heterogeneity in lung cancer. Regarding time point: sample taken at primary tumor resection. The study sequenced unsorted whole RNA from tumor, nontumor lung or frozen PBMC. TCRdb re-derived calls from the 5' RACE reads in MiXCR, one entry per CDR3 protein. Of tens of thousands of distinct CDR3 sequences in the sample, about 4.6% were seen once. The starting material was PBMCs, obtained at surgery. The origin of the receptors is a male donor with early-stage non-small cell lung cancer.

This clonotype was seen repeatedly, ten times or more. The chain couples TRBV27 to TRBJ2-1; no clear D gene. Trimming removed 4 bases at V and 0 bases at J, with 19 bases between. CDR3 size: 18 residues. Germline V gene lookup returns CDR1 MNHEY and CDR2 SMNVEV (reference sequence). DNA of the CDR3: TGTGCCAGCAGTTCCCTCTTTGTCCAGCAAGTCTCCTACAATGAGCAGTTCTTC. Encoded protein: CASSSLFVQQVSYNEQFF.

This clonotype occurred many times. This chain uses TRBV19 with TRBJ1-2; the match to TRBD1 covers 7 bases. Germline V gene sequence: CDR1 LNHDA, CDR2 SQIVND (reference sequence). The ends lost 9 bases at V and 1 base at J; junction bases unmatched: 11. This CDR3 is 15 amino acids long. CDR3 in DNA: TGTGCCAGCATCACCGGGACAGCTAATAACTATGGCTACACCTTC. Its translation is CASITGTANNYGYTF.

There are many counts of this clonotype. The chain joins TRBV15 to TRBJ2-5; 9 bases are shared with TRBD2. V lost 6 bases, J lost 4 bases, and 3 bases stayed unmatched. The germline V gene has CDR1 LNHNV and CDR2 YYDKDF (reference sequence). The length of the CDR3 is 13 residues. CDR3 loop: CATRASGVETQYF. CDR3 in DNA: TGTGCCACCAGGGCTAGCGGGGTAGAGACCCAGTACTTC.

This clonotype was seen at least ten times. The V call is TRBV7-3, the J call TRBJ2-2, with no clear D. CDR3 length equals 15 residues. V lost 2 bases to trimming and J lost 5 bases, with 12 bases between them. The V gene's germline CDR1 is SGHTA and CDR2 FQGTGA. The CDR3 region has the DNA TGTGCCAGCAGCTTATTTGCAGGCCCGACCGGGGAGCTGTTTTTT. This sequence encodes CASSLFAGPTGELFF.

This clonotype was counted ten times or more. The CDR3 coding sequence is TGTGCCAGCAGGGGCAGTCCCTACGAGCAGTACTTC. Its translation: CASRGSPYEQYF. The chain links TRBV6-5 to TRBJ2-7; D gene uncertain. CDR3 length: 12 amino acids. V shed 6 bases and J shed 2 bases, with 8 bases lying between them. The germline gives CDR1 MNHEY, CDR2 SVGAGI.

This clonotype was seen ten or more times. This chain links TRBV14 with TRBJ2-3; D possibly corresponds to TRBD1 (6 bases). Germline values: CDR1 SGHDN, CDR2 FVKESK. The CDR3 sequence is 16 residues long. V gave up 5 bases and J gave up 5 bases, with 20 bases separating them. The CDR3 coding sequence is TGTGCCAGCAGCACCTATACAGGGTTGTTTGGAGATACGCAGTATTTT. Amino acid sequence: CASSTYTGLFGDTQYF.

This clonotype was found many times. The rearrangement links TRBV11-2 to TRBJ2-1, with no clear D. Germline V gene lookup returns CDR1 SGHAT and CDR2 FQNNGV. This CDR3 has 14 amino acids. V was trimmed by 0 bases and J by 8 bases, leaving 11 bases between them. CDR3 DNA: TGTGCCAGCAGCTTAGAATGGGGTGTGGATGAGCAGTTCTTC. It translates to CASSLEWGVDEQFF.

The table lists this clonotype with many counts. This chain uses TRBV5-6 with TRBJ2-5; TRBD2 is a possible D gene (5 bases). The CDR3 extends over 19 amino acids. With 4 bases removed from V and 5 bases from J, the gap between germline ends came to 30 bases. Germline lookup yields CDR1 SGHDT and CDR2 YYEEEE. Written as DNA, the CDR3 is TGTGCCAGCAGCCCGGCGAGGGCAGGAGCACACCTTAGGCGGGAGACCCAGTACTTC. As protein: CASSPARAGAHLRRETQYF.

This clonotype was recorded at least ten times. V is TRBV5-1 and J is TRBJ2-5; D ambiguous. Germline V gene lookup returns CDR1 SGHRS and CDR2 YFSETQ. This CDR3 has 14 residues. V dropped 0 bases and J dropped 0 bases, with 6 bases sitting between them. The CDR3 sequence: CASSLGRDQETQYF. The CDR3 DNA reads TGCGCCAGCAGCTTGGGACGGGACCAAGAGACCCAGTACTTC.

This clonotype was counted a few times. V and J are TRBV7-9 and TRBJ2-3, with 11 bases matching TRBD2. The V segment lost 1 base and the J segment 0 bases; nucleotides outside the gene matches: 9. The CDR3 spans 19 residues. Germline lookup yields CDR1 SEHNR and CDR2 FQNEAQ (reference sequence). DNA for the CDR3: TGTGCCAGCAGCTTAGTGGTGACTAGCGGGACCTCTAGCACAGATACGCAGTATTTT. It translates to CASSLVVTSGTSSTDTQYF.

Only one count was recorded for this clonotype. A much larger clone lies one base from this, so it may be a read error. The chain uses TRBV7-2 and TRBJ1-6; D remains ambiguous. CDR3 size: 18 residues. Germline CDR1 and CDR2: SGHTA and FQGNSA. Here the CDR3 reads CVSSRGRITSSYNSPLHF. In DNA, the CDR3 is TGTGTCAGCAGCCGAGGACGGATTACGAGCTCCTATAATTCACCCCTCCACTTT. The full variable domain, its missing parts supplied by reference TRBV7-2 and TRBJ1-6, is GAGVSQSPSNKVTEKGKDVELRCDPISGHTALYWYRQSLGQGLEFLIYFQGNSAPDKSGLPSDRFSAERTGGSVSTLTIQRTQQEDSAVYLCVSSRGRITSSYNSPLHFGNGTRLTVT.

This chain uses TRBV7-2 with TRBJ2-3, with D unresolved. Germline V lookup: CDR1 SGHTA, CDR2 FQGNSA. Trimming removed 5 bases at V and 0 bases at J, with 6 bases between. The CDR3 is 13 amino acids. Written as DNA, the CDR3 is TGTGCCAGCAGCCCTTGGAGCACAGATACGCAGTATTTT. Translation gives CASSPWSTDTQYF. The variable domain in full, completed from reference TRBV7-2 and TRBJ2-3, reads GAGVSQSPSNKVTEKGKDVELRCDPISGHTALYWYRQSLGQGLEFLIYFQGNSAPDKSGLPSDRFSAERTGGSVSTLTIQRTQQEDSAVYLCASSPWSTDTQYFGPGTRLTVL.

CDR3 bases: TGTGCCATCGGAGGGACAGGGGTTGGTGAGCAGTTCTTC. As protein: CAIGGTGVGEQFF. The chain combines TRBV10-3 with TRBJ2-1; TRBD1 agrees at 10 bases. CDR1 and CDR2 from the germline V gene are ENHRY and SYGVKD. The CDR3 spans 13 residues. Germline trimming cut 8 bases from V and 9 bases from J; bases unmatched to any gene: 7.

This clonotype is judged medium-sized (0.01 to 0.1%). This CDR3 reads CASSLSPAYEQYF. The CDR3 bases are TGTGCCAGCAGTTTATCGCCGGCCTACGAGCAGTACTTC. The rearrangement links TRBV27 to TRBJ2-7; no reliable D call. Per germline, CDR1 MNHEY and CDR2 SMNVEV (reference sequence). V lost 0 bases and J 2 bases, leaving 5 bases between the germline ends. The CDR3 is made up of 13 amino acids.

This clonotype was seen at least ten times. This chain connects TRBV7-9 to TRBJ2-2; D call uncertain. This CDR3 has 14 residues. Germline V lookup: CDR1 SEHNR, CDR2 FQNEAQ (reference sequence). The ends were cut back, 5 bases at V and 5 bases at J, with 12 bases in the middle. CDR3 amino acids: CASSINSGTGELFF. In DNA form, the CDR3 reads TGTGCCAGCAGCATAAATAGTGGTACCGGGGAGCTGTTTTTT.

There are many counts of this clonotype. The rearrangement uses TRBV5-8 and TRBJ1-3; D gene uncertain. Germline V gives CDR1 SGHTS, CDR2 YDEGEE. CDR3 length: 15 residues. The V end lost 2 bases, the J end lost 0 bases, and 9 bases lay between the germline ends. CDR3 DNA: TGTGCCAGCAGCTTTCAACGGAGCTCTGGAAACACCATATATTTT. It codes for CASSFQRSSGNTIYF.

This clonotype has at least ten counts. The chain has TRBV6-6 and TRBJ2-5; a possible D gene is TRBD2 (5 bases). Germline CDR1 is MNHNY and CDR2 is SVGAGI (reference sequence). Trimming shortened V by 3 bases and J by 3 bases, and 14 bases separated the two germline ends. This CDR3 is built from 15 residues. The CDR3 DNA follows: TGTGCCAGCAGTTATGAGCGGTTAAAAAAAGAGACCCAGTACTTC. This codes for CASSYERLKKETQYF.

This clonotype came up many times. The rearrangement uses TRBV4-3 and TRBJ2-7; TRBD1 agrees at 7 bases. From germline, CDR1 is LGHNA and CDR2 YSLEER. This CDR3 contains 14 residues. With 0 bases clipped from V and 5 bases from J, the junction kept 4 bases outside the gene matches. The DNA for the CDR3 is TGCGCCAGCAGCCAAGAAGGACAGGCGGACGAGCAGTACTTC. This gives the protein CASSQEGQADEQYF.

This clonotype was recorded at least ten times. The gene calls are TRBV7-2 and TRBJ2-2; TRBD1 aligns across 7 bases. The CDR3 totals 14 residues. CDR1 SGHTA and CDR2 FQGNSA come from the germline V gene. After removal of 5 bases from V and 7 bases from J, the junction contained 7 bases not matched to a gene. CDR3 loop: CASSTGQAIGELFF. The CDR3 DNA reads as TGTGCCAGCAGCACCGGACAGGCCATCGGGGAGCTGTTTTTT.

There are a few counts of this clonotype. The genes are TRBV28 and TRBJ2-7; TRBD2 might be the D (6 bases). Germline CDR1 and CDR2: MDHEN and SYDVKM. The CDR3 is 12 residues long. V was cut by 5 bases and J by 4 bases, with 9 bases left in between. CDR3 amino acids: CASSPGLYEQYF. CDR3 nucleotide sequence: TGTGCCAGCAGTCCGGGACTTTACGAGCAGTACTTC. The entire variable domain, with the rest obtained from reference TRBV28 and TRBJ2-7, is as follows: DVKVTQSSRYLVKRTGEKVFLECVQDMDHENMFWYRQDPGLGLRLIYFSYDVKMKEKGDIPEGYSVSREKKERFSLILESASTNQTSMYLCASSPGLYEQYFGPGTRLTVT.

J is TRBJ2-7 and V is TRBV12-3 or TRBV12-4; 7 nucleotides agree with TRBD2. V lost 5 bases and J lost 6; bases outside the gene matches: 7. The CDR3 runs to 13 residues. Here the CDR3 reads CASSLSTSPEQYF. The CDR3, as DNA: TGTGCCAGCAGTCTCTCGACTAGCCCCGAGCAGTACTTC.